This passage covers 20 T cell receptor beta chains from one sample sequenced in a study of blood T cell repertoires in COVID-19 (dated by TCRdb to the early 2020s). The receptor library was made with the immunoSEQ multiplex PCR assay. TCRdb holds this immuneACCESS table with in-frame rearrangements only. Some clones are missing; in checked studies, unresolved V genes explain under half, and the rest has no known cause. The sample table lists under 150,000 clones, approximately 89% of them with a count of one. Roughly 5% of the sample lies in the top ten. The sample consisted of peripheral blood. The source of these receptors is a woman aged 55-70 years with COVID-19, enrolled during active disease.

The V call is TRBV6-2 or TRBV6-3, the J call TRBJ1-4; TRBD1 matches 7 bases. The CDR3 contains 14 residues. The germline V gene encodes CDR1 MNHEY and CDR2 SVGEGT. The trim removed 6 bases at V and 8 bases at J, leaving 9 bases unmatched. The CDR3: CASSLTGRREKLFF. In nucleotides, the CDR3 is TGTGCCAGCAGCCTGACAGGGAGACGAGAAAAACTGTTTTTT.

The chain links TRBV7-3 to TRBJ2-1; 8 positions match TRBD2. From germline, CDR1 is SGHTA and CDR2 FQGTGA. The CDR3 sequence is 16 residues long. Trimming at V came to 6 bases and at J to 9 bases, leaving 16 bases not matched to a gene. Here the CDR3 DNA reads TGTGCCAGCAGTCTTTTTAGCGGGGCCATAGGGGGTGAGCAGTTCTTC. Protein sequence: CASSLFSGAIGGEQFF. Combining the CDR3 with reference TRBV7-3 and TRBJ2-1 gives the whole variable domain GAGVSQTPSNKVTEKGKYVELRCDPISGHTALYWYRQSLGQGPEFLIYFQGTGAADDSGLPNDRFFAVRPEGSVSTLKIQRTERGDSAVYLCASSLFSGAIGGEQFFGPGTRLTVL.

The V and J genes are TRBV5-1 and TRBJ1-3; D gene unclear. V was cut by 4 bases and J by 0 bases, with 8 bases left in between. CDR1 and CDR2 (germline): SGHRS, YFSETQ. The CDR3 loop spans 14 amino acids. DNA of the CDR3: TGCGCCAGCAGCAACGGGAACTCTGGAAACACCATATATTTT. It encodes CASSNGNSGNTIYF.

The chain carries TRBV2 and TRBJ1-2; 8 bases align to TRBD1. The CDR3 loop spans 13 amino acids. V trimming: 6 bases; J trimming: 3 bases; junction bases outside the gene matches: 3. Per germline, CDR1 SNHLY and CDR2 FYNNEI. CDR3 region: CASRTGVYYGYTF. Written as DNA, the CDR3 is TGTGCCAGCAGGACAGGGGTGTACTATGGCTACACCTTC.

To note about this clone: It is unclear where the CDR3 begins or ends on the DNA, so no DNA is shown, and the CDR3 is as TCRdb lists it. The chain couples TRBV9 to TRBJ1-2. The CDR3 comprises 13 residues, both ends counted. CDR1 is SGDLS, CDR2 YYNGEE, per germline. The CDR3 protein is CASSVVGGGTATF.

The rearrangement uses TRBV7-9 and TRBJ2-1, with 10 bases identical to TRBD2. The ends lost 5 bases at V and 5 bases at J; junction bases unmatched: 6. CDR3 size: 15 residues. Germline CDR1 SEHNR, CDR2 FQNEAQ (reference sequence). The CDR3 sequence: CASSHRTSGHNEQFF. In nucleotides, the CDR3 is TGTGCCAGCAGCCACAGGACTAGCGGACACAATGAGCAGTTCTTC.

The rearrangement links TRBV5-5 to TRBJ1-1; D is unresolved. The germline V and J ends were trimmed by 0 bases and 3 bases, with 9 bases remaining between them. This CDR3 comprises 14 residues. The V gene's germline CDR1 is SGHKS and CDR2 YYEKEE (reference sequence). For the CDR3, the DNA is TGTGCCAGCAGCTTGGAGCGGGGTGACACTGAAGCTTTCTTT. Encoded protein: CASSLERGDTEAFF.

Here the CDR3 reads CASSLVASGGETQYF. The CDR3 DNA reads TGTGCCAGCAGTTTGGTGGCTAGCGGGGGGGAGACCCAGTACTTC. J is TRBJ2-5 and V is TRBV27; 11 nucleotides align to TRBD2. The length of the CDR3 is 15 residues. Trimming at V came to 3 bases and at J to 5 bases, leaving 5 bases not matched to a gene. From germline, CDR1 is MNHEY and CDR2 SMNVEV (reference sequence).

This clone was seen a single time. The genes are TRBV19 and TRBJ1-1, with a weak D call TRBD1 (6 bases). The CDR3 spans 12 residues. Trimming took off 5 bases at V and 10 bases at J, with 14 bases between the two ends. Germline-derived CDR1 and CDR2 are LNHDA and SQIVND (reference sequence). CDR3 sequence (DNA): TGTGCCAGTAGTCTCACAGGGAAATTAGCTTTCTTT. Its translation is CASSLTGKLAFF. Looking up the rest from reference TRBV19 and TRBJ1-1 gives the full variable domain: DGGITQSPKYLFRKEGQNVTLSCEQNLNHDAMYWYRQDPGQGLRLIYYSQIVNDFQKGDIAEGYSVSREKKESFPLTVTSAQKNPTAFYLCASSLTGKLAFFGQGTRLTVV.

This clone is a singleton in its sample. The chain couples TRBV5-1 to TRBJ1-1; D might be TRBD1 (5 bases). CDR1 and CDR2 from the germline V gene are SGHRS and YFSETQ. This CDR3 has 15 residues. V dropped 7 bases and J dropped 1 base, with 17 bases sitting between them. CDR3 sequence reads: CASAPLGGTNTEAFF. For the CDR3, the DNA is TGCGCCAGCGCCCCATTGGGGGGGACGAACACTGAAGCTTTCTTT.

The rearrangement uses TRBV2 and TRBJ1-4; 8 nucleotides line up with TRBD1. V shed 6 bases, J shed 0 bases, and the junction held 6 bases outside the gene matches. This CDR3 is 16 amino acids long. Germline CDR1 and CDR2: SNHLY and FYNNEI. CDR3 coding DNA: TGTGCCAGCAGGAGAACAGGGGGAGCAACTAATGAAAAACTGTTTTTT. Residues: CASRRTGGATNEKLFF. The full variable domain, its missing parts supplied by reference TRBV2 and TRBJ1-4, is EPEVTQTPSHQVTQMGQEVILRCVPISNHLYFYWYRQILGQKVEFLVSFYNNEISEKSEIFDDQFSVERPDGSNFTLKIRSTKLEDSAMYFCASRRTGGATNEKLFFGSGTQLSVL.

The chain joins TRBV7-6 to TRBJ2-7; 12 bases line up with TRBD1. The CDR3 has 17 residues. Germline V gives CDR1 SGHVS, CDR2 FNYEAQ. Unmatched junction bases numbered 8, after V lost 1 base and J lost 4 bases. CDR3 nucleotides: TGTGCCAGCAGCTTAGGTCACGGGACAGGGGGCCAGTACGAGCAGTACTTC. Translated, it gives CASSLGHGTGGQYEQYF.

The chain has TRBV6-2 or TRBV6-3 and TRBJ2-7; 8 nucleotides align to TRBD2. Germline trimming cut 2 bases from V and 3 bases from J; bases unmatched to any gene: 6. Germline V gives CDR1 MNHEY, CDR2 SVGEGT. CDR3 length equals 15 residues. The CDR3 region is CASSYGAGGYYEQYF. CDR3 DNA sequence: TGTGCCAGCAGTTACGGCGCGGGGGGATACTACGAGCAGTACTTC.

The rearrangement joins TRBV10-1 to TRBJ2-1; TRBD2 matches 11 bases. Unmatched junction bases numbered 22, after V lost 3 bases and J lost 6 bases. This CDR3 contains 21 residues. Germline-derived CDR1 and CDR2 are WNHNN and SYGVQD (reference sequence). The CDR3 coding sequence is TGCGCCAGCAGTGACTCGAAACTAGCGGGGGTAAACATTTCGGGGCGCAATGAGCAGTTCTTC. Protein sequence: CASSDSKLAGVNISGRNEQFF.

This sequence joins TRBV5-1 and TRBJ2-3; possibly TRBD2 for D (7 bases). CDR3 length: 15 residues. In germline, CDR1 is SGHRS, CDR2 YFSETQ. V was shortened by 1 base and J by 8 bases, with 17 bases between the two germline ends. The chain's CDR3 is CASSLRTSEQGTQYF. Here the CDR3 DNA reads TGCGCCAGCAGCTTGCGTACTAGCGAACAGGGTACGCAGTATTTT. The variable domain in full, with the rest retrieved from reference TRBV5-1 and TRBJ2-3, is KAGVTQTPRYLIKTRGQQVTLSCSPISGHRSVSWYQQTPGQGLQFLFEYFSETQRNKGNFPGRFSGRQFSNSRSEMNVSTLELGDSALYLCASSLRTSEQGTQYFGPGTRLTVL.

The J gene is TRBJ2-1, the V gene TRBV7-2, with D unresolved. Trimming cost V 1 base and J 6 bases, with 7 bases left between them. CDR1 SGHTA and CDR2 FQGNSA come from the germline V gene. The CDR3 totals 13 residues. CDR3 loop: CASSLELLNEQFF. In DNA form, the CDR3 reads TGTGCCAGCAGCTTAGAACTCCTCAATGAGCAGTTCTTC.

The chain combines TRBV12-3 or TRBV12-4 with TRBJ1-5; TRBD1 matches 7 bases. V shed 5 bases, J shed 12 bases, and the junction held 7 bases outside the gene matches. CDR3 length equals 12 residues. This CDR3 is CASSRPQGDQHF. CDR3 nucleotides: TGTGCCAGCAGTAGGCCCCAGGGGGACCAGCATTTT.

This clone was seen more than once but under ten times. The gene calls are TRBV7-9 and TRBJ1-1, with 7 positions matching TRBD1. The V and J ends lost 4 bases and 1 base, in that order; junction bases with no gene match: 3. CDR3 length: 14 amino acids. CDR1 is SEHNR, CDR2 FQNEAQ, per germline (reference sequence). Written as DNA, the CDR3 is TGTGCCAGCAGCTACGGGACAGCGAACACTGAAGCTTTCTTT. It encodes CASSYGTANTEAFF.

The chain has TRBV11-2 and TRBJ2-3; 9 nucleotides align to TRBD1. The ends lost 1 base at V and 3 bases at J; junction bases unmatched: 5. From germline, CDR1 is SGHAT and CDR2 FQNNGV. There are 16 residues in the CDR3. Written as DNA, the CDR3 is TGTGCCAGCAGCTTAGGGACAGGGGTTGTAACAGATACGCAGTATTTT. It codes for CASSLGTGVVTDTQYF.

V gene TRBV12-5 combines with J gene TRBJ1-1; 9 bases are shared with TRBD1. The germline CDR1 and CDR2 sequences are LGHNT and FRNRAP. The length of the CDR3 is 16 residues. Unmatched junction bases numbered 9, after V lost 0 bases and J lost 7 bases. CDR3 nucleotides: TGTGCTAGTGGTTTGGTCTTTGGACAGGGGCACTTTGAAGCTTTCTTT. It is translated as CASGLVFGQGHFEAFF.